This TCR beta chain was profiled in a study of molecular identifiers for immune sequencing clone quantification. Whole-study findings and limits: Underestimation of highly expanded clone sizes could arise where identical TCR molecules share a barcode. Some 970,000 naive cells reportedly did not prevent detection of spiked Jurkat TCR RNA from one cell.

A word on this clonotype: Its antigen is not identified. A much larger clone lies one base from this, so it may be a read error.

Preparation methods for the bulk TCR libraries were those previously described, with listed TCR primers. MiXCR, run by TCRdb on the PCR reads, gives a single entry per CDR3 protein. The data show roughly 50,000 distinct CDR3 sequences, with roughly 24% seen just once and around 1.8% held by the top ten. Germline assignment: CDR1 LGHNA and CDR2 YNFKEQ. CDR3 size: 16 residues. When naive CD8 T cells were sorted, they were gated as CD8+CD4-CCR7+CD45RA+. Sequencing was carried out using naive CD8+ T cells from blood, with Jurkat cell RNA spiked in. Subset noted: FACS-sorted CD8+CD4-CCR7+CD45RA+ naive T cells. The TCR sequence derives from a human donor in good health. Some libraries in this study had Jurkat cell RNA spiked in. The V call is TRBV4-2, the J call TRBJ2-3, with D possibly being TRBD1 or TRBD2 (6 bases each). The CDR3 is CASSQDSGASTDTQYF. The CDR3 nucleotides are TGCGCCAGCAGCCAAGATTCGGGGGCTAGCACAGATACGCAGTATTTT.